This record covers a single T cell receptor (beta chain). The record originates from a study of blood T cell repertoires in COVID-19. As for the study in general: COVID-19 samples collected from the United States, Italy and Spain covered acute and convalescent phases.

The assay was immunoSEQ multiplex PCR, and TCRdb's table has in-frame clones only and misses some. The sample has about 200,000 clones, 75% to 85% seen once. During active infection, Seattle patients enrolled and were then monitored through disease. Germline V lookup: CDR1 SEHNR, CDR2 FQNEAQ (reference sequence). This CDR3 is 14 amino acids long. The V segment lost 2 bases and the J segment 3 bases; nucleotides outside the gene matches: 2. This chain joins TRBV7-9 and TRBJ1-2, with 8 bases matching TRBD1. The sequencing sample was made of peripheral blood. This TCR was recovered from a woman older than 75 with COVID-19, enrolled during active disease. CDR3 residues: CASSLSTGDYGYTF. The CDR3 nucleotides read TGTGCCAGCAGCTTATCGACAGGGGACTATGGCTACACCTTC.